The 9 T cell receptor beta chains below were found in one sample sequenced in a study of cytomegalovirus exposure and HLA in healthy donors. PCR amplification relied on 60 Vbeta primers (plus 13 Jbeta primers). TCRdb keeps only in-frame clones here, not all; method: immunoSEQ multiplex PCR. This table holds 84,000 or so clones, around 80% found once. Sequenced input: PBMCs. These receptors originate from a man aged 25-45 years in good health and CMV-seronegative.

The genes are TRBV7-9 and TRBJ1-5; a possible D gene is TRBD1 (5 bases). CDR1 and CDR2 (germline): SEHNR, FQNEAQ (reference sequence). The CDR3 covers 14 residues. V lost 1 base and J lost 8, with 12 bases in between. The CDR3 region is CASSLGFGGEPQHF. CDR3 DNA sequence: TGTGCCAGCAGCTTAGGTTTCGGAGGGGAGCCCCAGCATTTT.

The chain recombines TRBV6-5 with TRBJ1-2, with D perhaps TRBD1 (6 bases). The CDR3 spans 15 residues. The germline gives CDR1 MNHEY, CDR2 SVGAGI. Trimming took off 0 bases at V and 4 bases at J, with 12 bases between the two ends. The DNA for the CDR3 is TGTGCCAGCAGTTACTCGCTACAGGGAAGCTATGGCTACACCTTC. Translation gives CASSYSLQGSYGYTF.

This chain joins TRBV2 and TRBJ1-3; no definite D call. Deletions cut 3 bases from V and 0 bases from J, with 9 bases between. The CDR3 extends over 15 amino acids. Germline V gene sequence: CDR1 SNHLY, CDR2 FYNNEI. The CDR3: CASSDDGSSGNTIYF. The CDR3 DNA reads TGTGCCAGCAGTGACGACGGGAGCTCTGGAAACACCATATATTTT.

The chain is built from TRBV6-4 and TRBJ2-1; 13 bases are a match to TRBD2. The V gene end was trimmed by 2 bases and the J gene end by 9 bases; junction bases not matched to a gene: 7. Germline V gives CDR1 MRHNA, CDR2 SNTAGT. CDR3 length: 16 residues. In nucleotides, the CDR3 is TGTGCCAGCAGTGACCCGGGACTAGCGGGGCCCGGTGAGCAGTTCTTC. Translation: CASSDPGLAGPGEQFF.

This clone has a handful of counts. The chain recombines TRBV27 with TRBJ1-1, with D unresolved. The CDR3 sequence is 13 residues long. CDR1 MNHEY and CDR2 SMNVEV come from the germline V gene (reference sequence). The V end was cut by 8 bases, the J end by 4 bases, with 14 bases between. The CDR3 protein is CASGRPAGTEAFF. The CDR3 DNA reads as TGTGCCAGCGGACGACCGGCGGGCACTGAAGCTTTCTTT.

The chain combines TRBV5-1 with TRBJ2-1; 16 positions agree with TRBD2. In germline, CDR1 is SGHRS, CDR2 YFSETQ. The CDR3 covers 14 residues. With 2 bases clipped from V and 15 bases from J, the junction kept 5 bases outside the gene matches. CDR3 in amino acids: CASSFGTSGGARFF. CDR3 nucleotide sequence: TGCGCCAGCAGCTTCGGGACTAGCGGGGGGGCCAGGTTCTTC.

The CDR3 sequence is CASSHSGRNTEAFF. For the CDR3, the DNA is TGTGCCAGCAGCCACAGTGGGAGGAACACTGAAGCTTTCTTT. The chain is built from TRBV5-4 and TRBJ1-1; D is uncertain. V was clipped by 4 bases and J by 1 base, with 11 bases between them. The germline CDR1 and CDR2 sequences are SGHNT and YYREEE (reference sequence). The CDR3 extends over 14 amino acids.

This chain connects TRBV6-1 to TRBJ2-6; perhaps TRBD1 as D (6 bases). V was trimmed by 5 bases and J by 1 base, leaving 9 bases between them. The CDR3 has 15 amino acids. Per germline, CDR1 MNHNS and CDR2 SASEGT. CDR3 DNA: TGTGCCAGCAGTCCCGGACAGTCTGGGGCCAACGTCCTGACTTTC. Residues: CASSPGQSGANVLTF.

The DNA for the CDR3 is TGTGCCAGCAGCCTAGGCGAGGGAAATGGCTACACCTTC. Translating gives CASSLGEGNGYTF. The rearrangement uses TRBV7-9 and TRBJ1-2; D ambiguous. The germline gives CDR1 SEHNR, CDR2 FQNEAQ (reference sequence). V shed 5 bases and J shed 6 bases, with 13 bases lying between them. The CDR3 sequence is 13 residues long. Full variable domain (remainder filled in from reference TRBV7-9 and TRBJ1-2): DTGVSQNPRHKITKRGQNVTFRCDPISEHNRLYWYRQTLGQGPEFLTYFQNEAQLEKSRLLSDRFSAERPKGSFSTLEIQRTEQGDSAMYLCASSLGEGNGYTFGSGTRLTVV.